One sample yielded the 7 T cell receptor beta chains listed below, sequenced in a study of blood T cells in healthy people across ages. A second PCR, run for roughly 7 to 11 cycles, used a sample-barcoded 5' primer plus a J-beta primer mix. TCRdb re-called the 5' RACE reads through MiXCR, storing one row per CDR3 protein. The repertoire holds roughly 680,000 distinct CDR3 sequences, with approximately 52% as singletons. The sample was blood. All receptors derive from a woman of 80 years or more in good health.

This clonotype was detected once. Here the CDR3 omits its conserved ending phenylalanine or tryptophan, so a read error is the likely source. The genes are TRBV12-3 or TRBV12-4 and TRBJ2-3; 8 bases are a match to TRBD1. The CDR3 runs 16 residues. V lost 6 bases to trimming and J lost 0 bases; unmatched junction nucleotides: 8. CDR3 nucleotides: TGTGCCAGCAGCCTCCGGACAGGGCGGAGCACAGATACGCAGTATTCT. Amino acid sequence: CASSLRTGRSTDTQYS.

The J gene is TRBJ2-3, the V gene TRBV9; the D gene is possibly TRBD2 (5 bases). The CDR3 spans 14 residues. Germline V gives CDR1 SGDLS, CDR2 YYNGEE. The ends were cut back, 0 bases at V and 4 bases at J, with 9 bases in the middle. Here the CDR3 DNA reads TGTGCCAGCAGCGTAGGACTCGGGGCAGATACGCAGTATTTT. It is translated as CASSVGLGADTQYF.

This clonotype was counted many times. V usage is TRBV28 and J usage is TRBJ2-1; 9 bases map to TRBD2. J gave up 7 bases and V 6 bases, and 7 bases lay outside the gene matches. CDR1 is MDHEN, CDR2 SYDVKM, per germline. There are 14 residues in the CDR3. For the CDR3, the DNA is TGTGCCAGCAGCTCTGGCGGGAGGGTAAATGAGCAGTTCTTC. This encodes CASSSGGRVNEQFF.

V is TRBV29-1 and J is TRBJ2-3; possible D gene TRBD2, 7 bases. The CDR3 totals 17 residues. CDR1 is SQVTM and CDR2 is ANQGSEA in the germline V gene. Trimming removed 6 bases from V and 5 bases from J, with 27 bases in between. CDR3 DNA: TGCAGCGTAGGGAGGGGAGGTACAGGGAGCTTAGAAGATACGCAGTATTTT. Its protein product is CSVGRGGTGSLEDTQYF.

This clonotype appeared many times. The chain has TRBV29-1 and TRBJ2-1; perhaps TRBD2 as D (6 bases). The V gene lost 6 bases and the J gene lost 9 bases, with 12 bases spanning the gap. The germline gives CDR1 SQVTM, CDR2 ANQGSEA. The CDR3 contains 11 residues. CDR3 sequence: CSVEGTAEQFF. CDR3 coding DNA: TGCAGCGTGGAGGGCACCGCTGAGCAGTTCTTC.

The J gene is TRBJ2-3, the V gene TRBV9; D remains unclear. The CDR3 contains 15 residues. Trimming took off 0 bases at V and 2 bases at J, with 10 bases between the two ends. Germline-derived CDR1 and CDR2 are SGDLS and YYNGEE. The CDR3 loop is CASSVATMNTDTQYF. The CDR3 coding sequence is TGTGCCAGCAGCGTAGCTACAATGAACACAGATACGCAGTATTTT.

Notes on this clonotype: Being one base from a much bigger clone, this may be a read error. This chain connects TRBV5-1 to TRBJ2-3; D gene uncertain. Germline V CDR1 and CDR2: SGHRS, YFSETQ. V gave up 7 bases and J gave up 5 bases, with 26 bases separating them. The CDR3 length is 17 residues. The CDR3 loop reads CASGLGSGRSSGDTQYF. As DNA, the CDR3 is TGCGCCAGCGGCCTCGGATCCGGCCGGAGTTCGGGAGATACGCAGTATTTT.